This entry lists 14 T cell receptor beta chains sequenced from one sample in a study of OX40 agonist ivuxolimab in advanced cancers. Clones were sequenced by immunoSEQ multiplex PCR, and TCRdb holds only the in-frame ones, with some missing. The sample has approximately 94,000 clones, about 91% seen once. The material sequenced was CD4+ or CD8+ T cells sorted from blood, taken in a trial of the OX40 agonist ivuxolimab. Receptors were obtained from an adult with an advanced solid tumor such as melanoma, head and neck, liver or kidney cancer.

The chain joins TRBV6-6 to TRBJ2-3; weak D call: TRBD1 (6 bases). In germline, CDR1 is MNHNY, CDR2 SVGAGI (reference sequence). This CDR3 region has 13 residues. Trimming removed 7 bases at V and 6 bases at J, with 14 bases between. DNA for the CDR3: TGTGCCAGCACCGAATACAGGGAGGATACGCAGTATTTT. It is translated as CASTEYREDTQYF.

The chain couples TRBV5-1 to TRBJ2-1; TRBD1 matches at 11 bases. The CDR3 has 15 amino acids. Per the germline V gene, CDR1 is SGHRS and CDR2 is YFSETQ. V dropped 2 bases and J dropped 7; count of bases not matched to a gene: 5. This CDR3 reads CASSLRDRGRNEQFF. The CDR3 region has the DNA TGCGCCAGCAGCTTACGGGACAGGGGGAGGAATGAGCAGTTCTTC.

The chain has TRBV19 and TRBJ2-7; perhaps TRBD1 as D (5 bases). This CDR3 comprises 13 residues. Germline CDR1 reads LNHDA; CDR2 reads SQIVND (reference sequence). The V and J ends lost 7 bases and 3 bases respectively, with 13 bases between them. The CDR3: CASTGADHYEQYF. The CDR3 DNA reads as TGTGCCAGTACTGGGGCAGACCACTACGAGCAGTACTTC.

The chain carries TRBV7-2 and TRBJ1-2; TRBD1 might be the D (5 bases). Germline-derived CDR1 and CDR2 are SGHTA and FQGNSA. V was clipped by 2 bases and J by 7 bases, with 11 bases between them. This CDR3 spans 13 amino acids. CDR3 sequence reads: CASSLIDGAGYTF. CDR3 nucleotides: TGTGCCAGCAGCTTAATAGACGGGGCTGGCTACACCTTC. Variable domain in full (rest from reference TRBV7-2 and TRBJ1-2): GAGVSQSPSNKVTEKGKDVELRCDPISGHTALYWYRQSLGQGLEFLIYFQGNSAPDKSGLPSDRFSAERTGGSVSTLTIQRTQQEDSAVYLCASSLIDGAGYTFGSGTRLTVV.

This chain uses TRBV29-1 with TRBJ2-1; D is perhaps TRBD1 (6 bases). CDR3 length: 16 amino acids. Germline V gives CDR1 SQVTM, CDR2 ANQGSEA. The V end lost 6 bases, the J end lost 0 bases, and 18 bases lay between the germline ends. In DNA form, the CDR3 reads TGCAGCGTAGGATTCCAGGGGACGAGCTCCTACAATGAGCAGTTCTTC. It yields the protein CSVGFQGTSSYNEQFF.

The CDR3 DNA follows: TGTGCCAGCAGCCAAGATGGTGTGGGGTTCCGCCGGGATACGCAGTATTTT. Protein product: CASSQDGVGFRRDTQYF. The V gene is TRBV14, the J gene TRBJ2-3; D remains ambiguous. The CDR3 length is 17 residues. V lost 0 bases and J 6 bases, leaving 19 bases between the germline ends. Germline V gene sequence: CDR1 SGHDN, CDR2 FVKESK. Together with reference TRBV14 and TRBJ2-3, the CDR3 gives the full variable domain: EAGVTQFPSHSVIEKGQTVTLRCDPISGHDNLYWYRRVMGKEIKFLLHFVKESKQDESGMPNNRFLAERTGGTYSTLKVQPAELEDSGVYFCASSQDGVGFRRDTQYFGPGTRLTVL.

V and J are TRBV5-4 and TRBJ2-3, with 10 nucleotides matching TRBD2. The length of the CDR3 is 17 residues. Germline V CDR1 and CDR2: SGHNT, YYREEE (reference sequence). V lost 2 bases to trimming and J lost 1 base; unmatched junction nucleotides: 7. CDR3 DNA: TGTGCCAGCAGCTTAGGGCTAGCGGGGGATCGCACAGATACGCAGTATTTT. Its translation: CASSLGLAGDRTDTQYF.

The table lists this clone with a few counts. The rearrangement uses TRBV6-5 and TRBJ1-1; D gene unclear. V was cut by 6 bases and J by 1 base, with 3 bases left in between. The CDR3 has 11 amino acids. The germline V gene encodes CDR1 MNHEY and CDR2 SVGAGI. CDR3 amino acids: CASRGNTEAFF. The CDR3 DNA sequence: TGTGCCAGCAGGGGGAACACTGAAGCTTTCTTT.

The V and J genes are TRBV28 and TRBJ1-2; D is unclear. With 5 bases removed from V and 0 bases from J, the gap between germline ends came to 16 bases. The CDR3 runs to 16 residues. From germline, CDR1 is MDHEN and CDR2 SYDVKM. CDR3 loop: CASSEPRLFANYGYTF. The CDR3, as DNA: TGTGCCAGCAGTGAACCCCGCCTGTTTGCTAACTATGGCTACACCTTC.

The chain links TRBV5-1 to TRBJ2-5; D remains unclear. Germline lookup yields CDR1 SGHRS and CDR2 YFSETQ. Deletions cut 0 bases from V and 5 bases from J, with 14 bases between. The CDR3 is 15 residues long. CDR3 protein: CASSLDVLSSETQYF. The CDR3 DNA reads TGCGCCAGCAGCTTGGACGTCTTATCTTCTGAGACCCAGTACTTC.

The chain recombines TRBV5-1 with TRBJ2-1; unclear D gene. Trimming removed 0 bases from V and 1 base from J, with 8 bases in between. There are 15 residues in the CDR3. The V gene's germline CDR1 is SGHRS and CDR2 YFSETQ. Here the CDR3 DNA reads TGCGCCAGCAGCTTGGGGGTAAATTCCTACAATGAGCAGTTCTTC. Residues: CASSLGVNSYNEQFF.

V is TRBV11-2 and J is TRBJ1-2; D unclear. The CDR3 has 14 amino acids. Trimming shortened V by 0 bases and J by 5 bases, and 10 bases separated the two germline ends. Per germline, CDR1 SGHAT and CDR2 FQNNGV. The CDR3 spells CASSLDIGSYGYTF. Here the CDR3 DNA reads TGTGCCAGCAGCTTAGATATCGGTAGTTATGGCTACACCTTC.

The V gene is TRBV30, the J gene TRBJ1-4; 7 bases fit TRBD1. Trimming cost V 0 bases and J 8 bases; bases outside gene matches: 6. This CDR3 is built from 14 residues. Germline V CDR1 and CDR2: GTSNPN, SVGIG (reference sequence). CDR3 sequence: CAWSVLRGMEKLFF. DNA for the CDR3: TGTGCCTGGAGTGTACTCAGGGGGATGGAAAAACTGTTTTTT.

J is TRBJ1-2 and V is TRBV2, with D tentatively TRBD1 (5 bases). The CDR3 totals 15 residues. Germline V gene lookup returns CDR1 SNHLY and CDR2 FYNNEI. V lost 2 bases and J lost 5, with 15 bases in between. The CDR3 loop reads CASSERRDRGYGYTF. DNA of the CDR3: TGTGCCAGCAGTGAAAGGCGTGACAGAGGGTATGGCTACACCTTC.